This T cell receptor beta chain comes out of a study of blood T cell repertoires in COVID-19. A single count supports this clone. The CDR3 is 14 residues long. Trimming cost V 2 bases and J 4 bases; bases outside gene matches: 4. Germline assignment: CDR1 MNHEY and CDR2 SVGEGT. In the original processing: Quantification of nucleated cells was approximated via reference gene primer amplification. Using immunoSEQ multiplex PCR, the repertoire was profiled, and TCRdb retains in-frame clones only, with some absent. The V and J calls and clone size were taken over from that table, and D and trimming were inferred from the DNA. Found here are 50,000 to 55,000 clones, over 75% of them singletons; the top ten hold about 16%.

The chain combines TRBV6-2 or TRBV6-3 with TRBJ2-5; 7 bases map to TRBD2. The material sequenced was peripheral blood. The clonotype comes from a human donor with active COVID-19. The donor label of this sample is uncertain. In DNA, the CDR3 is TGTGCCAGCAGTTACGGCGCTAGCGGAGAGACCCAGTACTTC. This codes for CASSYGASGETQYF.